Following are 21 T cell receptor beta chains from one sample sequenced in a study of shared T cell receptors in the human thymus (dated by TCRdb to the early 2020s). Libraries were made using the immunoSEQ multiplex PCR assay. In TCRdb, the immuneACCESS table is reduced to in-frame sequences with V and J assigned. These tables do not hold every clone; where another copy was compared, an unresolved V gene accounts for under half, and the others remain unexplained. A total of some 400,000 clones appear in this sample, roughly 94% of them only once. Approximately 0.018% of the sample goes to the ten largest clones. What was sequenced was thymocytes. The receptor set was obtained from a human donor.

The CDR3: CASSLPSQPGEAEAFF. The DNA of the CDR3 is TGTGCCAGCAGCCTTCCATCCCAACCAGGGGAAGCTGAAGCTTTCTTT. The V and J genes are TRBV14 and TRBJ1-1; weak D call: TRBD1 (6 bases). CDR1 and CDR2 (germline): SGHDN, FVKESK. The germline V and J ends were trimmed by 4 bases and 6 bases, with 21 bases remaining between them. The CDR3 runs to 16 residues.

This chain connects TRBV2 to TRBJ2-1, with TRBD2 matching 11 bases. The CDR3 sequence is 15 residues long. Unmatched junction bases numbered 10, after V lost 7 bases and J lost 8 bases. In germline, CDR1 is SNHLY, CDR2 FYNNEI. The CDR3 loop reads CASTRSVAGGDEQFF. Here the CDR3 DNA reads TGTGCCAGCACCCGGTCGGTAGCGGGAGGGGATGAGCAGTTCTTC.

This chain links TRBV15 with TRBJ1-3, with 7 nucleotides matching TRBD1. The CDR3 contains 22 residues. CDR1 is LNHNV and CDR2 is YYDKDF in the germline V gene (reference sequence). V gave up 0 bases and J gave up 0 bases; unmatched junction bases: 20. The DNA of the CDR3 is TGTGCCACCAGCAGAGATCTGGCCAGACAGGGACTACCACTCACCTCTGGAAACACCATATATTTT. The encoded protein is CATSRDLARQGLPLTSGNTIYF.

V gene TRBV21-1 combines with J gene TRBJ1-2; whether TRBD1, the table's D call, matches the DNA was not checked. TRBV21-1 is a recognized pseudogene. The CDR3 sequence is 17 residues long. CDR3 residues: CASRDPSKDRTNYGYTF. DNA for the CDR3: TGTGCCAGCAGAGATCCTTCGAAAGACAGGACTAACTATGGCTACACCTTC.

The chain uses TRBV18 and TRBJ1-1, with D uncertain. V was pared by 4 bases and J by 0 bases, with 15 bases between. This CDR3 spans 16 amino acids. Looked up from germline, CDR1 is KGHSH and CDR2 is LQKENI. CDR3 in amino acids: CASSLPRSLMNTEAFF. CDR3 coding DNA: TGTGCCAGCTCACTCCCGCGTAGTCTCATGAACACTGAAGCTTTCTTT.

V usage is TRBV28 and J usage is TRBJ2-7; 12 bases map to TRBD2. The CDR3 length is 15 residues. The J segment lost 1 base and the V segment lost 8 bases, leaving 6 bases of the junction unmatched. Germline loops: CDR1 MDHEN, CDR2 SYDVKM. The CDR3 region has the DNA TGTGCCAGCCGGGCCCTAGCGGGAGGGTCCTACGAGCAGTACTTC. It translates to CASRALAGGSYEQYF.

This clone was recorded only once. This chain joins TRBV5-1 and TRBJ2-1, with 12 nucleotides matching TRBD2. The CDR3 consists of 18 residues. Germline V lookup: CDR1 SGHRS, CDR2 YFSETQ. V shed 0 bases, J shed 5 bases, and the junction held 9 bases outside the gene matches. The CDR3 DNA reads TGCGCCAGCAGCTTGGACCTAGCGGGAGGGCTGGGCCACAATGAGCAGTTCTTC. Translating it yields CASSLDLAGGLGHNEQFF.

This clone was recorded only once. This chain joins TRBV4-3 and TRBJ2-1; D tentatively fits TRBD1 or TRBD2 (5 bases each). There are 16 residues in the CDR3. CDR1 and CDR2 (germline): LGHNA, YSLEER. V was clipped by 0 bases and J by 5 bases, with 14 bases between them. CDR3 protein: CASSQDRGVRNNEQFF. In nucleotides, the CDR3 is TGCGCCAGCAGCCAAGATCGGGGCGTTCGGAACAATGAGCAGTTCTTC.

The chain combines TRBV27 with TRBJ1-2, with 7 positions matching TRBD1. With 2 bases clipped from V and 5 bases from J, the junction kept 8 bases outside the gene matches. The CDR3 has 15 residues. Per germline, CDR1 MNHEY and CDR2 SMNVEV (reference sequence). Written as DNA, the CDR3 is TGTGCCAGCAGTTTACGCCCGACAGGGAGGTATGGCTACACCTTC. It specifies CASSLRPTGRYGYTF.

The V gene is TRBV4-3, the J gene TRBJ2-4, with TRBD1 identical over 8 bases. The CDR3 loop spans 18 amino acids. Trimming cost V 1 base and J 0 bases; bases outside gene matches: 8. The germline CDR1 and CDR2 sequences are LGHNA and YSLEER. The CDR3 reads CASSQGWARGLAKNIQYF. The CDR3 nucleotides are TGCGCCAGCAGCCAAGGTTGGGCCAGGGGGCTAGCCAAAAACATTCAGTACTTC.

The chain joins TRBV7-9 to TRBJ1-3; the match to TRBD1 covers 7 bases. Germline assignment: CDR1 SEHNR and CDR2 FQNEAQ (reference sequence). Trimming removed 6 bases from V and 9 bases from J; junction bases left unmatched: 20. The CDR3 is 17 residues long. CDR3 DNA sequence: TGTGCCAGCAGTTTCAAGTTATGGGACAGCGTCCGGGGCACCATATATTTT. Translating gives CASSFKLWDSVRGTIYF.

The chain employs TRBV25-1 and TRBJ1-1, with D unresolved. Trimming cost V 4 bases and J 2 bases, with 14 bases left between them. Germline CDR1 is MGHDK and CDR2 is SYGVNS. This CDR3 region has 15 residues. The CDR3 region is CASSGNLGPNTEAFF. CDR3 in DNA: TGTGCCAGCAGTGGGAATCTGGGTCCCAACACTGAAGCTTTCTTT.

This clone was seen a handful of times. The chain carries TRBV19 and TRBJ1-5; D remains unclear. CDR1 and CDR2 (germline): LNHDA, SQIVND (reference sequence). The germline V and J ends were trimmed by 2 bases and 0 bases, with 14 bases remaining between them. The CDR3 covers 17 residues. CDR3 region: CASSISKEKFSNQPQHF. DNA of the CDR3: TGTGCCAGTAGTATAAGTAAGGAGAAATTTAGCAATCAGCCCCAGCATTTT. The whole variable domain, filled in from reference TRBV19 and TRBJ1-5, reads DGGITQSPKYLFRKEGQNVTLSCEQNLNHDAMYWYRQDPGQGLRLIYYSQIVNDFQKGDIAEGYSVSREKKESFPLTVTSAQKNPTAFYLCASSISKEKFSNQPQHFGDGTRLSIL.

To note about this clone: Other nucleotide sequences in the sample specify the same CDR3. The V and J genes are TRBV27 and TRBJ1-5; D unresolved. Trimming removed 2 bases at V and 1 base at J, with 3 bases between. Germline CDR1 MNHEY, CDR2 SMNVEV (reference sequence). CDR3 length equals 13 residues. The CDR3 DNA follows: TGTGCCAGCAGTTTAGGAAGCAATCAGCCCCAGCATTTT. Residues: CASSLGSNQPQHF.

This chain connects TRBV4-2 to TRBJ1-1; D gene uncertain. This CDR3 is 15 amino acids long. CDR1 and CDR2 from the germline V gene are LGHNA and YNFKEQ. V was clipped by 1 base and J by 1 base, with 10 bases between them. The DNA of the CDR3 is TGTGCCAGCAGCCAAGGCTGGCGGGGGAACACTGAAGCTTTCTTT. Amino acids: CASSQGWRGNTEAFF.

CDR3 in DNA: TGTGCCAGCAGTTTAGACAGACAAGCTAACTATGGCTACACCTTC. This sequence encodes CASSLDRQANYGYTF. The chain carries TRBV27 and TRBJ1-2; a weak D match, TRBD1 (5 bases). Trimming removed 2 bases at V and 0 bases at J, with 10 bases between. This CDR3 is 15 amino acids long. In germline, CDR1 is MNHEY, CDR2 SMNVEV (reference sequence).

The chain combines TRBV7-9 with TRBJ2-7; the D gene is possibly TRBD2 (5 bases). Germline V gives CDR1 SEHNR, CDR2 FQNEAQ (reference sequence). There are 12 residues in the CDR3. Deletions cut 1 base from V and 7 bases from J, with 8 bases between. CDR3 amino acids: CASSLESGEQYF. Here the CDR3 DNA reads TGTGCCAGCAGCTTAGAGTCGGGGGAGCAGTACTTC.

This chain links TRBV7-8 with TRBJ2-5; D remains ambiguous. CDR3 length: 14 amino acids. Germline assignment: CDR1 SGHVS and CDR2 FQNEAQ. Between the trimmed V and J ends, which lost 1 base and 5 bases, there was a span of 11 bases. The CDR3 region has the DNA TGTGCCAGCAGCTTAGAGGTGGTAAGGGAGACCCAGTACTTC. Translated: CASSLEVVRETQYF.

This clone has a single count. The chain has TRBV11-2 and TRBJ1-1; 7 positions match TRBD1. This CDR3 is built from 13 residues. CDR1 is SGHAT, CDR2 FQNNGV, per germline. Unmatched junction bases numbered 2, after V lost 3 bases and J lost 4 bases. CDR3 amino acids: CASSLRTGTEAFF. The CDR3 region has the DNA TGTGCCAGCAGCTTGAGGACAGGCACTGAAGCTTTCTTT.

CDR3 DNA sequence: TGTGCCAGCAGGGTCCGTAGTCGGGAGCCAACCTACGAGCAGTACTTC. It codes for CASRVRSREPTYEQYF. The rearrangement links TRBV2 to TRBJ2-7; perhaps TRBD2 as D (6 bases). The CDR3 consists of 16 residues. The V and J ends lost 6 bases and 2 bases respectively, with 20 bases between them. The germline V gene encodes CDR1 SNHLY and CDR2 FYNNEI.

V gene TRBV7-9 combines with J gene TRBJ1-2; 8 positions agree with TRBD1. Germline CDR1 and CDR2: SEHNR and FQNEAQ (reference sequence). The CDR3 has 15 residues. V was clipped by 1 base and J by 10 bases; unmatched bases: 11. The CDR3 bases are TGTGCCAGCAGCTTAGGAATACAGGACAGGGAGACCTACACCTTC. This codes for CASSLGIQDRETYTF.